The 18 T cell receptor beta chains in this list originate from one sample, sequenced in a study of control samples from healthy donors and cancer patients. Clones were read by immunoSEQ multiplex PCR, and TCRdb kept only the in-frame ones, dropping some. The table records about 180,000 clones, roughly nine tenths of them present only once. Material: blood. The receptors were gathered from a man aged 30 to 39 in good health.

The chain has TRBV19 and TRBJ2-1, with D possibly being TRBD1 or TRBD2 (6 bases each). V lost 1 base and J lost 8, with 15 bases in between. CDR1 and CDR2 from the germline V gene are LNHDA and SQIVND (reference sequence). This CDR3 has 15 residues. CDR3 residues: CASSIVGGPPHEQFF. The CDR3 DNA reads TGTGCCAGTAGTATAGTGGGGGGCCCCCCCCATGAGCAGTTCTTC. Combining the CDR3 with reference TRBV19 and TRBJ2-1 gives the whole variable domain DGGITQSPKYLFRKEGQNVTLSCEQNLNHDAMYWYRQDPGQGLRLIYYSQIVNDFQKGDIAEGYSVSREKKESFPLTVTSAQKNPTAFYLCASSIVGGPPHEQFFGPGTRLTVL.

CDR3 region: CASSDANTGELFF. In DNA, the CDR3 is TGTGCCAGCAGCGACGCGAACACCGGGGAGCTGTTTTTT. J is TRBJ2-2 and V is TRBV9; D is ambiguous. CDR3 length: 13 amino acids. The V gene lost 3 bases and the J gene lost 0 bases, with 3 bases spanning the gap. Looked up from germline, CDR1 is SGDLS and CDR2 is YYNGEE.

The J gene is TRBJ1-6, the V gene TRBV7-9, with D possibly being TRBD1 (6 bases). V lost 5 bases to trimming and J lost 8 bases, with 16 bases between them. CDR1 and CDR2 (germline): SEHNR, FQNEAQ (reference sequence). The CDR3 runs 15 residues. CDR3 nucleotides: TGTGCCAGCAGCACCCCGACAGGCGGAGATTCACCCCTCCACTTT. This encodes CASSTPTGGDSPLHF.

This chain connects TRBV25-1 to TRBJ1-5; 8 bases map to TRBD1. Germline V lookup: CDR1 MGHDK, CDR2 SYGVNS. The CDR3 is 14 residues long. Trimming took 3 bases from V and 4 from J; bases not matched to a gene: 2. The CDR3 sequence: CASSDRGPNQPQHF. CDR3 sequence (DNA): TGTGCCAGCAGTGACAGGGGGCCTAATCAGCCCCAGCATTTT.

This chain connects TRBV4-1 to TRBJ1-2; D remains ambiguous. V was clipped by 1 base and J by 8 bases, with 17 bases between them. This CDR3 spans 15 amino acids. The V gene's germline CDR1 is MGHRA and CDR2 YSYEKL. The CDR3 region is CASSQVAGDLGGYTF. DNA of the CDR3: TGCGCCAGCAGCCAAGTCGCTGGGGATTTAGGGGGCTACACCTTC.

CDR3 loop: CASTRGTEAFF. The CDR3 region has the DNA TGCGCCAGCACCCGGGGCACTGAAGCTTTCTTT. The chain has TRBV5-1 and TRBJ1-1, with D unresolved. From germline, CDR1 is SGHRS and CDR2 YFSETQ. Trimming took 6 bases from V and 4 from J, leaving 7 bases between them. The CDR3 loop spans 11 amino acids. Complete variable domain (other parts from reference TRBV5-1 and TRBJ1-1): KAGVTQTPRYLIKTRGQQVTLSCSPISGHRSVSWYQQTPGQGLQFLFEYFSETQRNKGNFPGRFSGRQFSNSRSEMNVSTLELGDSALYLCASTRGTEAFFGQGTRLTVV.

The DNA of the CDR3 is TGTGCCAGCAGTTACGCAAGGGGGGGCTACGAGCAGTACTTC. Translation: CASSYARGGYEQYF. The chain links TRBV6-5 to TRBJ2-7; D is possibly TRBD2 (7 bases). Germline V gene data show CDR1 as MNHEY and CDR2 as SVGAGI. This CDR3 contains 14 residues. Trimming left V 2 bases short and J 3 bases short, with 11 bases between.

This clone was seen only once. CDR3 DNA: TGTGCCAGCACCCTAAGACAGGGGGCATCCTACGAGCAGTACTTC. Its translation: CASTLRQGASYEQYF. The V gene is TRBV6-5, the J gene TRBJ2-7, with TRBD1 matching over 10 bases. The CDR3 is 15 residues long. Germline V gives CDR1 MNHEY, CDR2 SVGAGI. The trim removed 7 bases at V and 1 base at J, leaving 7 bases unmatched.

V usage is TRBV5-1 and J usage is TRBJ2-5, with D perhaps matching TRBD2 (6 bases). The V end was cut by 5 bases, the J end by 5 bases, with 16 bases between. Germline lookup yields CDR1 SGHRS and CDR2 YFSETQ. The CDR3 loop spans 14 amino acids. In nucleotides, the CDR3 is TGCGCCAGCAGGGGGCTGGGAGGTGTCGAGACCCAGTACTTC. Amino acid sequence: CASRGLGGVETQYF.

This clone was counted once. The chain links TRBV15 to TRBJ1-2; D perhaps matches TRBD1 (6 bases). Per germline, CDR1 LNHNV and CDR2 YYDKDF (reference sequence). Trimming left V 0 bases short and J 5 bases short, with 16 bases between. There are 16 residues in the CDR3. CDR3 coding DNA: TGTGCCACCAGCAGAGATAGGGCAGGGAGGGGGTATGGCTACACCTTC. Protein sequence: CATSRDRAGRGYGYTF.

V and J are TRBV7-6 and TRBJ1-4; 8 bases are shared with TRBD1. The V and J ends lost 5 bases and 8 bases, in that order; junction bases with no gene match: 10. The germline V gene has CDR1 SGHVS and CDR2 FNYEAQ. The CDR3 runs 15 residues. The CDR3 DNA follows: TGTGCCAGCAGCCCCCAGGGACAGGCGAGGGAAAAACTGTTTTTT. Amino acids: CASSPQGQAREKLFF.

The V and J genes are TRBV19 and TRBJ1-5; D perhaps matches TRBD1 (6 bases). The CDR3 has 15 residues. V gave up 3 bases and J gave up 0 bases, with 9 bases separating them. Germline CDR1 LNHDA, CDR2 SQIVND (reference sequence). The DNA for the CDR3 is TGTGCCAGTAGTATGCAGGGGTCTAGCAATCAGCCCCAGCATTTT. Its protein product is CASSMQGSSNQPQHF.

The rearrangement uses TRBV7-2 and TRBJ2-7; D remains unclear. Germline V CDR1 and CDR2: SGHTA, FQGNSA. The CDR3 is 13 residues long. V was clipped by 3 bases and J by 5 bases, with 11 bases between them. CDR3 sequence reads: CASSLDRLNEQYF. In DNA form, the CDR3 reads TGTGCCAGCAGCTTGGACCGGCTCAACGAGCAGTACTTC.

The CDR3 DNA reads as TGTGCCAGCAGTTTGCAGGGGGATTATGGCTACACCTTC. Amino acids: CASSLQGDYGYTF. The chain uses TRBV27 and TRBJ1-2, with TRBD1 matching 7 bases. With V trimmed by 3 bases and J by 5 bases, 3 bases remained unmatched. Per the germline V gene, CDR1 is MNHEY and CDR2 is SMNVEV (reference sequence). The CDR3 has 13 amino acids.

V gene TRBV18 combines with J gene TRBJ2-3; TRBD2 matches at 12 bases. Germline CDR1 reads KGHSH; CDR2 reads LQKENI. The CDR3 loop spans 15 amino acids. The ends lost 4 bases at V and 4 bases at J; junction bases unmatched: 3. The CDR3 nucleotides read TGTGCCAGCTCACTCTCTAGCGGGGGGGCAGATACGCAGTATTTT. Translated, it gives CASSLSSGGADTQYF.

The chain combines TRBV10-3 with TRBJ2-7; TRBD1 agrees at 11 bases. This CDR3 contains 15 residues. The ends lost 8 bases at V and 1 base at J; junction bases unmatched: 7. Germline values: CDR1 ENHRY, CDR2 SYGVKD. In nucleotides, the CDR3 is TGTGCCATCTCAGCCGGGACAGGGGGTTCCTACGAGCAGTACTTC. Its translation: CAISAGTGGSYEQYF.

This clone has just one count. The chain employs TRBV7-2 and TRBJ1-1; possible D gene TRBD1, 5 bases. V was pared by 5 bases and J by 1 base, with 8 bases between. CDR3 length: 13 residues. Germline V gene data show CDR1 as SGHTA and CDR2 as FQGNSA. Here the CDR3 reads CASSQTGNTEAFF. CDR3 DNA sequence: TGTGCCAGCAGCCAAACAGGGAACACTGAAGCTTTCTTT.

J is TRBJ2-2 and V is TRBV10-3; 10 bases are a match to TRBD2. This CDR3 comprises 15 residues. CDR1 is ENHRY, CDR2 SYGVKD, per germline. V was pared by 8 bases and J by 10 bases, with 13 bases of the junction left unmatched. The CDR3 bases are TGTGCCATCCCCACGGCCAGCGGGGGGGCCGAGGAGCTGTTTTTT. Protein product: CAIPTASGGAEELFF.